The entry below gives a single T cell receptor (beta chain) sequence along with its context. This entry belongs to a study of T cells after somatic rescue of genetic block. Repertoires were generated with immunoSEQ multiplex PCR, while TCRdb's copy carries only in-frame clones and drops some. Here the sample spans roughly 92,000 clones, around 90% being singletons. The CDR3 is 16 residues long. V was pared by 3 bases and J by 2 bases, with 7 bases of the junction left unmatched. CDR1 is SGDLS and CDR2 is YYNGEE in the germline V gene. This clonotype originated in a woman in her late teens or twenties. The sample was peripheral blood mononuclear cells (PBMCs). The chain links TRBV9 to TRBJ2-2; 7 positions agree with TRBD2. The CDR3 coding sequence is TGTGCCAGCAGCGAGCCCGGGACTACAAACACCGGGGAGCTGTTTTTT. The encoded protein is CASSEPGTTNTGELFF.